The 5 T cell receptor beta chains presented below share a single source sample, sequenced in a study of cytomegalovirus exposure and HLA in healthy donors. The PCR employed 60 Vbeta primers together with 13 Jbeta primers. The method was immunoSEQ multiplex PCR; TCRdb's version includes in-frame clones alone and lacks a portion of them. Here the sample spans more than 110,000 clones, about three quarters being singletons. The sequenced sample was PBMCs. These receptors were collected from a human donor in good health.

This clone was seen a handful of times. The J gene is TRBJ1-3, the V gene TRBV18; D might be TRBD1 (6 bases). Trimming took 5 bases from V and 0 from J, leaving 14 bases between them. The CDR3 is made up of 16 amino acids. Germline assignment: CDR1 KGHSH and CDR2 LQKENI. CDR3 DNA: TGTGCCAGCTCAGACCGACAGGAGACCTCTGGAAACACCATATATTTT. This translates into CASSDRQETSGNTIYF.

This clone was detected a few times. This sequence joins TRBV28 and TRBJ2-2; TRBD2 might be the D (6 bases). With 5 bases removed from V and 1 base from J, the gap between germline ends came to 11 bases. Germline loops: CDR1 MDHEN, CDR2 SYDVKM. CDR3 size: 15 residues. CDR3 residues: CASSTRELNTGELFF. CDR3 sequence (DNA): TGTGCCAGCAGTACCCGGGAGCTGAACACCGGGGAGCTGTTTTTT.

V is TRBV7-2 and J is TRBJ2-7, with D tentatively TRBD2 (5 bases). CDR3 size: 14 residues. V gave up 3 bases and J gave up 2 bases, with 11 bases separating them. The germline V gene encodes CDR1 SGHTA and CDR2 FQGNSA. CDR3 region: CASSFLAGTYEQYF. In DNA, the CDR3 is TGTGCCAGCAGCTTTTTGGCGGGTACCTACGAGCAGTACTTC.

The chain joins TRBV4-1 to TRBJ1-2; D not resolved. Per the germline V gene, CDR1 is MGHRA and CDR2 is YSYEKL. Trimming cost V 0 bases and J 2 bases, with 7 bases left between them. The CDR3 has 14 amino acids. Here the CDR3 reads CASSQETTNYGYTF. The CDR3 DNA reads as TGCGCCAGCAGCCAAGAGACAACCAACTATGGCTACACCTTC.

The J gene is TRBJ1-4, the V gene TRBV6-6; TRBD1 is a possible D gene (6 bases). From germline, CDR1 is MNHNY and CDR2 SVGAGI (reference sequence). The CDR3 is 13 residues long. DNA of the CDR3: TGTGCTTATGGGGACAACTCGGGTGAAAAACTGTTTTTT. Its protein is CAYGDNSGEKLFF.